This T cell receptor (beta chain) was captured in a study of blood T cell repertoires in COVID-19 (dated by TCRdb to about 2020). Study-level background: Samples covering the acute and convalescent phases of COVID-19 were provided by collaborators in the United States, Italy and Spain. The material from the prospective study consisted of cDNA or gDNA derived from T cells, B-cell-depleted T cells, or PBMCs. Samples came from the ongoing ImmuneRACE study (first 160 participants) plus 1,254 subjects from 6 global collaborators. Subjects who had been exposed to COVID-19, were actively infected with it, or had recovered from it provided the deeply sampled blood TCRbeta repertoires that made up the dataset. A freely available public database, intended as a resource for researchers studying the immune response to SARS-CoV-2, is where the repertoires were released. Where available, HLA class I and class II types were obtained from metadata supplied by the sample provider rather than from assay-based typing. Sample metadata almost always included a de-identified subject ID, COVID-19 status, age in years and sex.

The immunoSEQ Assay, a bias-controlled multiplex PCR, was used to amplify TCRbeta CDR3 regions from genomic DNA. On the authors' methods: The number of nucleated cells in each sample was estimated from the amplification of reference gene primers within the assay. Sequence reads were collapsed and filtered to measure the absolute abundance of every unique TCRbeta CDR3 rearrangement. For each sample, productive Simpson clonality was calculated by taking the square root of Simpson's diversity index across productive rearrangements. In TCRdb, the immuneACCESS table is reduced to in-frame sequences with V and J assigned. These tables do not hold every clone; where another copy was compared, an unresolved V gene accounts for under half, and the others remain unexplained. V and J calls plus clone size are reproduced from that table; the DNA served to infer D and trimming. The sample contains 200,000 to 250,000 clones, less than 90% of them found a single time. Roughly 2% of the sample comes from the top ten.

Summary of the overall study and its limitations: How much clinical and demographic metadata was included differed by source and by participant, and the metadata was provided uncurated.

To note about this clone: The antigen it binds to is not known. No base-level quality is on record; no much larger clone is a single base apart.

As encoded in the germline V gene (reference sequence), CDR1 is LNHDA while CDR2 is SQIVND. Clipping removes 8 bases from V and 5 bases from J, with 12 as the unmatched junction base count. The CDR3, cysteine through phenylalanine, is 15 amino acids long. Only the CDR3 region is kept as DNA, spanning 45 bases read in frame from base 1. The collaborating institutions used their own protocols to collect whole blood in K2EDTA tubes. For TCRbeta analysis, collaborators shipped samples in one of three forms: frozen whole blood, isolated PBMCs, or DNA extracted from either of those sample types. The clonotype was recovered from a woman in her 50s with acute or convalescent COVID-19. Input material: peripheral blood. The sequence links TRBV19 to TRBJ1-5, and 7 junctional nucleotides match TRBD1. The sequence in DNA is TGTGCCAGTGGTACAGGGGTAACGGGGTATCAGCCCCAGCATTTT. Translation gives CASGTGVTGYQPQHF.